A selection of T cell receptor beta chains follows, all from one sample in a study of beta chain features in type 1 diabetes. The repertoire was sequenced with immunoSEQ multiplex PCR; TCRdb's copy has only in-frame clones and lacks some. The sample carries about 900,000 clones, 17% recorded once. Sequencing was done on a sample of naive CD4+ T cells from blood. These receptors were obtained from a woman younger than 30 in good health. The CDR3 runs from the conserved cysteine through the conserved F or W. Fields, in order: clone size, J gene, V gene, D gene, CDR3 DNA, CDR3 protein. D genes are given only for firm matches. Clone size is shown for a subset of rows, as once, few, many or a class of expanded clone.

clone size: .; J gene: TRBJ1-2; V gene: TRBV18; D gene: .; CDR3 DNA: TGTGCCAGCTCACCACAAGAACAGAGCATGAGGGGCTACACCTTC; CDR3 protein: CASSPQEQSMRGYTF
clone size: .; J gene: TRBJ2-2; V gene: TRBV29-1; D gene: TRBD2; CDR3 DNA: TGCAGCGCCACGACTAGCGGGAGAATCGGGGAGCTGTTTTTT; CDR3 protein: CSATTSGRIGELFF
clone size: few; J gene: TRBJ2-1; V gene: TRBV5-4; D gene: TRBD2; CDR3 DNA: TGTGCCAGCAGCTTAAGCGGGAGCTCCTACAATGAGCAGTTCTTC; CDR3 protein: CASSLSGSSYNEQFF
clone size: few; J gene: TRBJ2-5; V gene: TRBV27; D gene: TRBD2; CDR3 DNA: TGTGCCAGCAGTCGGACTAGCGCAAAAGAGACCCAGTACTTC; CDR3 protein: CASSRTSAKETQYF
clone size: few; J gene: TRBJ2-5; V gene: TRBV5-4; D gene: .; CDR3 DNA: TGTGCCAGCAGCTTGGCGACGAGGGAGACCCAGTACTTC; CDR3 protein: CASSLATRETQYF
clone size: .; J gene: TRBJ2-2; V gene: TRBV6-1; D gene: .; CDR3 DNA: TGTGCCAGCAGTGAACTCCATCGGGCCGGGGAGCTGTTTTTT; CDR3 protein: CASSELHRAGELFF
clone size: .; J gene: TRBJ2-7; V gene: TRBV21-1; D gene: .; CDR3 DNA: TGTGCCAGCAGTGGACTAGCGGTCACTTACGAGCAGTACTTC; CDR3 protein: CASSGLAVTYEQYF
clone size: few; J gene: TRBJ1-1; V gene: TRBV18; D gene: .; CDR3 DNA: TGTGCCAGCTCACCAAAATCGACAAGTGAAGCTTTCTTT; CDR3 protein: CASSPKSTSEAFF
clone size: .; J gene: TRBJ1-1; V gene: TRBV29-1; D gene: TRBD1; CDR3 DNA: TGCAGCGTTGGGAGGGGGCTGGGTACTGAAGCTTTCTTT; CDR3 protein: CSVGRGLGTEAFF
clone size: .; J gene: TRBJ1-2; V gene: TRBV29-1; D gene: TRBD1; CDR3 DNA: TGCAGCGTGGCGGGACAGCCTAACTATGGCTACACCTTC; CDR3 protein: CSVAGQPNYGYTF
clone size: .; J gene: TRBJ1-1; V gene: TRBV7-2; D gene: .; CDR3 DNA: TGTGCCAGCAGCCATTCATTACAGGCTAACACTGAAGCTTTCTTT; CDR3 protein: CASSHSLQANTEAFF
clone size: .; J gene: TRBJ2-2; V gene: TRBV2; D gene: TRBD1; CDR3 DNA: TGTGCCAGCAGTTCCCAGGGGGAGAACACCGGGGAGCTGTTTTTT; CDR3 protein: CASSSQGENTGELFF
clone size: .; J gene: TRBJ1-3; V gene: TRBV10-3; D gene: .; CDR3 DNA: TGTGCCATCAGTGAGTCTGGAAACACCATATATTTT; CDR3 protein: CAISESGNTIYF
clone size: .; J gene: TRBJ1-2; V gene: TRBV18; D gene: .; CDR3 DNA: TGTGCCAGCTCACCTGACAGAGTTAGTGGCTACACCTTC; CDR3 protein: CASSPDRVSGYTF
clone size: few; J gene: TRBJ2-1; V gene: TRBV7-9; D gene: .; CDR3 DNA: TGTGCCAGCAGCTTGAGGACAGCGGGTAGTGAGCAGTTCTTC; CDR3 protein: CASSLRTAGSEQFF